A selection of T cell receptor beta chains follows, all from one sample in a study of T cells expressing NK-cell markers. Reprocessing the 5' RACE reads, TCRdb reports a single entry for every CDR3 protein and omits DNA. This specimen shows fewer than 550,000 distinct CDR3 sequences; the ten leading clones hold roughly 1.4%. The sequenced sample consisted of blood T cells: a sorted CD56 or NKG2C T cell subset, CD4+ or CD8+ T cells, or bulk PBMC T cells (not recorded which). The source is a woman aged 45-65 years in good health. The CDR3 runs from the conserved cysteine through the conserved F or W.

v_gene: TRBV20-1
j_gene: TRBJ1-5
CDR3aa: CSANAGILNQPQHF

v_gene: TRBV5-5
j_gene: TRBJ2-3
CDR3aa: CASSRGVPTDTQYF

v_gene: TRBV11-3
j_gene: TRBJ2-1
CDR3aa: CASSYNVGDDEQFF

v_gene: TRBV6-5
j_gene: TRBJ2-5
CDR3aa: CASNTLSGTGTQYF

v_gene: TRBV11-3
j_gene: TRBJ1-6
CDR3aa: CASSGWDSPLHF

v_gene: TRBV4-1
j_gene: TRBJ1-1
CDR3aa: CASSYGPGMNTEAFF

v_gene: TRBV24-1
j_gene: TRBJ2-1
CDR3aa: CATLNSGCSYNEQFF

v_gene: TRBV20-1
j_gene: TRBJ2-7
CDR3aa: CSALGTGTRDYEQYF

v_gene: TRBV28
j_gene: TRBJ2-3
CDR3aa: CASSFYSGKDTQYF

v_gene: TRBV30
j_gene: TRBJ2-2
CDR3aa: CAWIRQTNTGELFF

v_gene: TRBV24-1
j_gene: TRBJ2-1
CDR3aa: CATSDSRTSGRLGGINEQFF

v_gene: TRBV12-3/TRBV12-4
j_gene: TRBJ2-3
CDR3aa: CASRPGQGGTDTQYF

v_gene: TRBV11-2
j_gene: TRBJ2-4
CDR3aa: CASSLAVSLAKNIQYF

v_gene: TRBV7-7
j_gene: TRBJ2-5
CDR3aa: CASSLAGHQETQYF

v_gene: TRBV5-1
j_gene: TRBJ2-7
CDR3aa: CASTPGSGLDEQYF

v_gene: TRBV4-1
j_gene: TRBJ1-1
CDR3aa: CASSQYTYTEAFF

v_gene: TRBV2
j_gene: TRBJ1-2
CDR3aa: CASSPRMGAGGYTF

v_gene: TRBV6-1
j_gene: TRBJ2-5
CDR3aa: CASSEYGRGGSQETQYF

v_gene: TRBV29-1
j_gene: TRBJ2-1
CDR3aa: CSVSQVRNNEQFF

v_gene: TRBV20-1
j_gene: TRBJ2-3
CDR3aa: CSARQRESTDTQYF

v_gene: TRBV12-3/TRBV12-4
j_gene: TRBJ2-7
CDR3aa: CASSKIPERYEQYF

v_gene: TRBV10-3
j_gene: TRBJ2-3
CDR3aa: CASRSALAGTDTQYF